This passage covers 10 T cell receptor beta chains from one sample sequenced in a study of metastatic and nonmetastatic thyroid tumors. Each patient went into thyroid surgery without having received any treatment. With MiXCR, TCRdb reprocessed the PCR reads. Seen here are just over 30,000 clones, around 20% observed once, and the top ten hold around a fifth. Input material: blood. Every receptor here comes from a female donor with papillary thyroid cancer or a benign thyroid nodule (not recorded which). Some clones in this sample may be carry-over from other donors' samples.

This clone was observed many times. The chain couples TRBV20-1 to TRBJ1-2, with D tentatively TRBD1 (6 bases). V lost 3 bases and J lost 0, with 17 bases in between. The CDR3 spans 16 residues. Looked up from germline, CDR1 is DFQATT and CDR2 is SNEGSKA (reference sequence). In DNA form, the CDR3 reads TGCAGTGCTAGGACGGCGGAGACAGGAACTAACTATGGCTACACCTTC. Translation: CSARTAETGTNYGYTF.

This clone came up a few times. An end of the junction differs from the germline gene, which may be a read error. The J gene is TRBJ2-7, the V gene TRBV10-1; 7 nucleotides match TRBD1. CDR1 and CDR2 from the germline V gene are WNHNN and SYGVQD (reference sequence). The CDR3 runs to 12 residues. The DNA of the CDR3 is TGCGCCACCAGTAGACAGGGTTGCGAGCAGTACTTC. Translated: CATSRQGCEQYF.

At least ten counts were recorded for this clone. This could be a read error, since a much larger clone is one nucleotide away. This chain joins TRBV13 and TRBJ1-1, with 8 nucleotides matching TRBD1. CDR3 length: 14 residues. Germline CDR1 reads PRHDT; CDR2 reads FYEKMQ (reference sequence). V gave up 3 bases and J gave up 0 bases; unmatched junction bases: 0. The CDR3 sequence: CASSLGQVNTEAFF. In nucleotides, the CDR3 is TGTGCCAGCAGCTTGGGACAGGTGAACACTGAAGCTTTCTTT.

This clone was seen more than once but under ten times. The chain joins TRBV6-2 or TRBV6-3 to TRBJ2-7; a weak D match, TRBD1 (6 bases). This CDR3 region has 13 residues. V lost 2 bases, J lost 6 bases, and 11 bases lay in between. CDR1 and CDR2 (germline): MNHEY, SVGEGT. The CDR3 spells CASSYTPGAEQYF. The CDR3 DNA sequence: TGTGCCAGCAGTTACACCCCAGGGGCCGAGCAGTACTTC.

This clone was detected many times. The chain is built from TRBV3-1 and TRBJ1-2; 8 bases map to TRBD1. Germline loops: CDR1 LGHDT, CDR2 YNNKEL (reference sequence). The CDR3 consists of 16 residues. With V trimmed by 2 bases and J by 2 bases, 7 bases remained unmatched. The CDR3 is CASSQYTGGGNYGYTF. In DNA, the CDR3 is TGTGCCAGCAGCCAATATACAGGGGGAGGGAACTATGGCTACACCTTC.

This clone was counted at least ten times. The gene calls are TRBV4-1 and TRBJ1-1, with a weak D call TRBD1 (5 bases). The CDR3 extends over 14 amino acids. Per the germline V gene, CDR1 is MGHRA and CDR2 is YSYEKL. Trimming cost V 2 bases and J 4 bases, with 11 bases left between them. CDR3 loop: CASSQLGTRTEAFF. DNA for the CDR3: TGCGCCAGCAGCCAATTGGGGACGCGCACTGAAGCTTTCTTT.

This clone was counted at least ten times. This chain links TRBV19 with TRBJ2-5, with TRBD2 identical over 7 bases. The ends lost 3 bases at V and 2 bases at J; junction bases unmatched: 3. Germline lookup yields CDR1 LNHDA and CDR2 SQIVND (reference sequence). CDR3 length equals 14 residues. This CDR3 reads CASSIPGGQETQYF. The CDR3 coding sequence is TGTGCCAGTAGTATCCCCGGGGGGCAAGAGACCCAGTACTTC.

A note on this clone: Germline is not matched at one junction end, which may reflect a read error. The chain carries TRBV9 and TRBJ1-6, with D perhaps matching TRBD1 (5 bases). CDR3 length: 13 amino acids. Germline-derived CDR1 and CDR2 are SGDLS and YYNGEE. Written as DNA, the CDR3 is TGTGCCTGCAGGCTACCAGGGAATTCACCCCTCCACTTT. Amino acid sequence: CACRLPGNSPLHF.

This clone has a count of ten or more. This chain connects TRBV5-5 to TRBJ2-7; D gene ambiguous. Germline-derived CDR1 and CDR2 are SGHKS and YYEKEE (reference sequence). V was clipped by 4 bases and J by 0 bases, with 8 bases between them. The CDR3 extends over 13 amino acids. CDR3 sequence reads: CASSRSVSYEQYF. The CDR3 nucleotides are TGTGCCAGCAGCAGATCAGTCTCCTACGAGCAGTACTTC.

Relative to its sample, this clone is medium-sized. The chain carries TRBV6-5 and TRBJ2-1, with 7 bases that match TRBD1. Unmatched junction bases numbered 5, after V lost 3 bases and J lost 6 bases. CDR1 is MNHEY, CDR2 SVGAGI, per germline. CDR3 length equals 14 residues. The CDR3, as DNA: TGTGCCAGCAGTTATGGACAGGAGGCCAATGAGCAGTTCTTC. As protein: CASSYGQEANEQFF.